Each of the 32 T cell receptor beta chains below was sequenced from the same sample in a study of blood T cell repertoires in COVID-19 (dated by TCRdb to about 2020). The library relied on the immunoSEQ multiplex PCR assay. This immuneACCESS table, as held by TCRdb, lists in-frame sequences with V and J called but not all clones. Of the missing ones, under half trace to an unresolved V gene in checked studies; the others have no known cause. The sample has around 200,000 clones on record, roughly 84% of them singletons. The ten largest clones represent approximately 9.4% of the sample. Sequencing was carried out using peripheral blood. Receptors were obtained from a woman older than 75 with acute or convalescent COVID-19.

The rearrangement links TRBV6-5 to TRBJ1-5; the D is unclear. The CDR3 loop spans 14 amino acids. Trimming pared 10 bases from V and 2 bases from J, leaving 15 bases between. Germline V gene data show CDR1 as MNHEY and CDR2 as SVGAGI. The CDR3 reads CATKTSLGNQPQHF. The DNA for the CDR3 is TGTGCCACTAAAACGAGTCTCGGCAATCAGCCCCAGCATTTT.

The genes are TRBV7-8 and TRBJ1-2, with D perhaps TRBD1 (6 bases). The CDR3 covers 15 residues. Trimming shortened V by 3 bases and J by 4 bases, and 15 bases separated the two germline ends. Germline CDR1 SGHVS, CDR2 FQNEAQ. In nucleotides, the CDR3 is TGTGCCAGCAGCTTCCAGCAGGGGATTTTCTATGGCTACACCTTC. It is translated as CASSFQQGIFYGYTF.

Points on this clone: This specimen includes other DNA sequences encoding the same CDR3. The rearrangement links TRBV9 to TRBJ2-2; TRBD1 matches at 9 bases. V shed 2 bases, J shed 5 bases, and the junction held 4 bases outside the gene matches. Germline V gene data show CDR1 as SGDLS and CDR2 as YYNGEE. This CDR3 region has 15 residues. This CDR3 reads CASSVGTGRTGELFF. CDR3 DNA sequence: TGTGCCAGCAGCGTCGGGACAGGGAGGACCGGGGAGCTGTTTTTT. The full variable domain, completed using reference TRBV9 and TRBJ2-2, is DSGVTQTPKHLITATGQRVTLRCSPRSGDLSVYWYQQSLDQGLQFLIQYYNGEERAKGNILERFSAQQFPDLHSELNLSSLELGDSALYFCASSVGTGRTGELFFGEGSRLTVL.

The chain links TRBV7-2 to TRBJ2-3, with 9 bases matching TRBD2. The germline gives CDR1 SGHTA, CDR2 FQGNSA. CDR3 length: 16 amino acids. V dropped 5 bases and J dropped 0; count of bases not matched to a gene: 6. CDR3 sequence (DNA): TGTGCCAGCAGCCTTCTGACTAGCGGTAGCACAGATACGCAGTATTTT. Protein: CASSLLTSGSTDTQYF.

This clone has only one observation. The J gene is TRBJ2-5, the V gene TRBV11-2; 11 nucleotides align to TRBD1. V shed 5 bases and J 4 bases; nucleotides not matched to a gene: 3. Looked up from germline, CDR1 is SGHAT and CDR2 is FQNNGV. CDR3 length: 14 residues. The CDR3 spells CASSRDRGGETQYF. The CDR3 DNA sequence: TGTGCCAGCAGCCGGGACAGGGGGGGAGAGACCCAGTACTTC.

V usage is TRBV9 and J usage is TRBJ2-2; TRBD2 might be the D (6 bases). Germline V gives CDR1 SGDLS, CDR2 YYNGEE. Trimming removed 0 bases at V and 7 bases at J, with 13 bases between. CDR3 size: 15 residues. CDR3 residues: CASSVGTTHVGELFF. Here the CDR3 DNA reads TGTGCCAGCAGCGTAGGGACTACCCATGTCGGGGAGCTGTTTTTT.

The rearrangement uses TRBV18 and TRBJ1-2; tentative D call: TRBD1 (6 bases). The length of the CDR3 is 15 residues. The germline V gene encodes CDR1 KGHSH and CDR2 LQKENI. Trimming cost V 0 bases and J 6 bases, with 14 bases left between them. CDR3 bases: TGTGCCAGCTCACCACCGACAGGAGGTCTCCATGGCTACACCTTC. Protein product: CASSPPTGGLHGYTF.

The chain recombines TRBV6-6 with TRBJ1-2, with 7 bases matching TRBD1. The CDR3 extends over 17 amino acids. Germline trimming cut 5 bases from V and 8 bases from J; bases unmatched to any gene: 20. Per the germline V gene, CDR1 is MNHNY and CDR2 is SVGAGI (reference sequence). The DNA of the CDR3 is TGTGCCAGCAGTCTTACCTTCCTGGGGACAGCTCCGAGGGGCTACACCTTC. This codes for CASSLTFLGTAPRGYTF.

This clone has a single count. The V call is TRBV7-9, the J call TRBJ1-2; the D is unclear. The CDR3 extends over 14 amino acids. Trimming shortened V by 0 bases and J by 4 bases, and 9 bases separated the two germline ends. Germline V gene lookup returns CDR1 SEHNR and CDR2 FQNEAQ (reference sequence). The CDR3 loop is CASSLASSGYGYTF. The CDR3 DNA reads TGTGCCAGCAGCTTAGCGAGTAGCGGCTATGGCTACACCTTC.

The chain recombines TRBV21-1 with TRBJ2-2; no DNA check was done on the table's D call, TRBD2. TRBV21-1 constitutes a pseudogene. CDR3 length: 17 amino acids. CDR3 in amino acids: CASIPHPANANTGELFF. Written as DNA, the CDR3 is TGTGCCAGCATCCCTCACCCTGCGAACGCGAACACCGGGGAGCTGTTTTTT.

This sequence joins TRBV4-3 and TRBJ2-1, with 11 bases fitting TRBD2. Germline lookup yields CDR1 LGHNA and CDR2 YSLEER. The V gene end was trimmed by 1 base and the J gene end by 3 bases; junction bases not matched to a gene: 2. This CDR3 contains 16 residues. The CDR3 loop reads CASSQVTSGSYNEQFF. The CDR3 nucleotides read TGCGCCAGCAGCCAAGTTACTAGCGGGAGCTACAATGAGCAGTTCTTC.

The chain combines TRBV5-6 with TRBJ2-5, with 10 bases lining up with TRBD2. With 1 base clipped from V and 0 bases from J, the junction kept 6 bases outside the gene matches. CDR1 is SGHDT and CDR2 is YYEEEE in the germline V gene. This CDR3 is built from 17 residues. CDR3 in DNA: TGTGCCAGCAGCTTGCCCGGACTAGCGGCGTACCAAGAGACCCAGTACTTC. Its translation: CASSLPGLAAYQETQYF.

The sample holds one count of this clone. The V call is TRBV12-3 or TRBV12-4, the J call TRBJ1-1; D unresolved. The CDR3 sequence is 13 residues long. The V end lost 2 bases, the J end lost 0 bases, and 4 bases lay between the germline ends. The CDR3 here is CASSLLMNTEAFF. The CDR3 DNA sequence: TGTGCCAGCAGTTTACTTATGAACACTGAAGCTTTCTTT.

The CDR3 region is CASSSPGVNSPLHF. In nucleotides, the CDR3 is TGTGCCAGCAGTTCTCCAGGGGTAAATTCACCCCTCCACTTT. V and J are TRBV27 and TRBJ1-6; the D gene is possibly TRBD1 (6 bases). The V gene lost 4 bases and the J gene lost 7 bases, with 11 bases spanning the gap. Germline lookup yields CDR1 MNHEY and CDR2 SMNVEV (reference sequence). The CDR3 spans 14 residues.

V usage is TRBV7-9 and J usage is TRBJ1-6; 7 positions agree with TRBD1. The CDR3 runs 15 residues. The germline V gene encodes CDR1 SEHNR and CDR2 FQNEAQ (reference sequence). The V gene end was trimmed by 5 bases and the J gene end by 3 bases; junction bases not matched to a gene: 4. CDR3 protein: CASSPGTVYNSPLHF. The CDR3 DNA sequence: TGTGCCAGCAGCCCCGGGACAGTCTATAATTCACCCCTCCACTTT.

The chain employs TRBV5-4 and TRBJ2-7; 10 bases agree with TRBD2. Germline CDR1 reads SGHNT; CDR2 reads YYREEE (reference sequence). CDR3 length: 16 amino acids. The V gene end was trimmed by 0 bases and the J gene end by 5 bases; junction bases not matched to a gene: 8. The CDR3 nucleotides are TGTGCCAGCAGCTTGGGGCGAGCGGGGGGGAGCGACGAGCAGTACTTC. It specifies CASSLGRAGGSDEQYF.

The chain has TRBV14 and TRBJ2-3, with a tentative D call TRBD1 (5 bases). The germline gives CDR1 SGHDN, CDR2 FVKESK. Trimming removed 3 bases from V and 2 bases from J, with 18 bases in between. The CDR3 extends over 17 amino acids. CDR3 DNA sequence: TGTGCCAGCAGCCACCGCTTGGGGCAGGGTCCCACAGATACGCAGTATTTT. It is translated as CASSHRLGQGPTDTQYF. The full variable domain, rest sourced from reference TRBV14 and TRBJ2-3, is EAGVTQFPSHSVIEKGQTVTLRCDPISGHDNLYWYRRVMGKEIKFLLHFVKESKQDESGMPNNRFLAERTGGTYSTLKVQPAELEDSGVYFCASSHRLGQGPTDTQYFGPGTRLTVL.

The chain links TRBV9 to TRBJ2-7; D is possibly TRBD2 (5 bases). In germline, CDR1 is SGDLS, CDR2 YYNGEE. The V end lost 4 bases, the J end lost 0 bases, and 11 bases lay between the germline ends. This CDR3 is built from 14 residues. The CDR3 here is CASSPRTGSYEQYF. Here the CDR3 DNA reads TGTGCCAGCAGCCCACGGACTGGCTCCTACGAGCAGTACTTC.

The chain employs TRBV7-9 and TRBJ2-1; weak D call: TRBD2 (5 bases). CDR3 length: 15 residues. V dropped 5 bases and J dropped 2 bases, with 13 bases sitting between them. Germline lookup yields CDR1 SEHNR and CDR2 FQNEAQ (reference sequence). The CDR3 nucleotides read TGTGCCAGCAGCCCACCGGGAAATACCTACAATGAGCAGTTCTTC. It translates to CASSPPGNTYNEQFF.

This clone is a singleton in its sample. The rearrangement links TRBV4-3 to TRBJ1-1; 7 bases agree with TRBD1. The CDR3 is 15 residues long. In germline, CDR1 is LGHNA, CDR2 YSLEER. V gave up 5 bases and J gave up 1 base; unmatched junction bases: 7. CDR3 sequence (DNA): TGCGCCAGCAGCTCCGGACAGGTCGCGAACACTGAAGCTTTCTTT. It encodes CASSSGQVANTEAFF.

CDR3 coding DNA: TGTGCCAGTAGTACCTATACAGGTTACCGGGGGGCTTTTACGCAGTATTTT. It specifies CASSTYTGYRGAFTQYF. The chain joins TRBV19 to TRBJ2-3, with D tentatively TRBD2 (7 bases). From germline, CDR1 is LNHDA and CDR2 SQIVND (reference sequence). The germline V and J ends were trimmed by 4 bases and 8 bases, with 25 bases remaining between them. This CDR3 contains 17 residues.

CDR3 sequence: CASSLQFSGQLYGYTF. The CDR3 bases are TGTGCCAGCAGCCTTCAATTCTCGGGACAGCTCTATGGCTACACCTTC. V gene TRBV3-1 (or the pseudogene TRBV3-2) combines with J gene TRBJ1-2; 7 bases agree with TRBD1. Looked up from germline, CDR1 is LGHDT and CDR2 is YNNKEL (reference sequence). CDR3 size: 16 residues. V shed 4 bases and J 4 bases; nucleotides not matched to a gene: 12.

V gene TRBV30 combines with J gene TRBJ1-4; weak D call: TRBD1 (6 bases). The germline V and J ends were trimmed by 4 bases and 0 bases, with 12 bases remaining between them. This CDR3 is 15 amino acids long. Germline lookup yields CDR1 GTSNPN and CDR2 SVGIG (reference sequence). CDR3 sequence reads: CAWKRQVATNEKLFF. The CDR3 bases are TGTGCCTGGAAGAGACAGGTTGCAACTAATGAAAAACTGTTTTTT.

V is TRBV5-4 and J is TRBJ1-2; TRBD1 aligns across 7 bases. In germline, CDR1 is SGHNT, CDR2 YYREEE (reference sequence). V gave up 5 bases and J gave up 0 bases; unmatched junction bases: 10. The length of the CDR3 is 16 residues. The CDR3 sequence is CASRPGQSKANYGYTF. The CDR3 region has the DNA TGTGCCAGCAGACCGGGACAGTCTAAAGCTAACTATGGCTACACCTTC. The entire variable domain, with the rest obtained from reference TRBV5-4 and TRBJ1-2, is as follows: ETGVTQSPTHLIKTRGQQVTLRCSSQSGHNTVSWYQQALGQGPQFIFQYYREEENGRGNFPPRFSGLQFPNYSSELNVNALELDDSALYLCASRPGQSKANYGYTFGSGTRLTVV.

The chain uses TRBV7-9 and TRBJ1-4; no clear D gene. Per the germline V gene, CDR1 is SEHNR and CDR2 is FQNEAQ (reference sequence). The CDR3 contains 12 residues. V was cut by 2 bases and J by 8 bases, with 6 bases left in between. The CDR3 here is CASSLSREKLFF. Written as DNA, the CDR3 is TGTGCCAGCAGCTTATCGAGGGAAAAACTGTTTTTT. Based on the CDR3 plus reference TRBV7-9 and TRBJ1-4, the full variable domain is DTGVSQNPRHKITKRGQNVTFRCDPISEHNRLYWYRQTLGQGPEFLTYFQNEAQLEKSRLLSDRFSAERPKGSFSTLEIQRTEQGDSAMYLCASSLSREKLFFGSGTQLSVL.

The chain combines TRBV7-3 with TRBJ2-1, with D possibly matching TRBD1 (6 bases). The CDR3 sequence is 16 residues long. Trimming removed 3 bases from V and 1 base from J, with 13 bases in between. Germline assignment: CDR1 SGHTA and CDR2 FQGTGA. CDR3 bases: TGTGCCAGCAGCTTCTCGCCAGGGGAATCCTACAATGAGCAGTTCTTC. This encodes CASSFSPGESYNEQFF.

This clone is medium-sized (0.01 to 0.1%) in the sample. This rearrangement joins TRBV9 to TRBJ2-1, with 10 positions matching TRBD2. Looked up from germline, CDR1 is SGDLS and CDR2 is YYNGEE. The trim removed 3 bases at V and 0 bases at J, leaving 9 bases unmatched. The CDR3 is 18 residues long. CDR3 in amino acids: CASSAGTSDVSSYNEQFF. The CDR3 DNA is TGTGCCAGCAGCGCGGGGACTAGCGATGTAAGCTCCTACAATGAGCAGTTCTTC.

This clone was found a few times. The chain couples TRBV10-3 to TRBJ2-3; 9 positions match TRBD2. V dropped 4 bases and J dropped 7; count of bases not matched to a gene: 12. The CDR3 length is 16 residues. CDR1 is ENHRY, CDR2 SYGVKD, per germline. The CDR3, as DNA: TGTGCCATCAGTGGGGGAGGAGCGGGGGGACCCCATACGCAGTATTTT. It codes for CAISGGGAGGPHTQYF.

This chain links TRBV7-9 with TRBJ2-5, with TRBD1 as a possible D gene (6 bases). Deletions cut 5 bases from V and 3 bases from J, with 13 bases between. There are 14 residues in the CDR3. Germline CDR1 SEHNR, CDR2 FQNEAQ (reference sequence). The CDR3 loop is CASSTGTLKETQYF. In DNA, the CDR3 is TGTGCCAGCAGCACCGGGACATTAAAAGAGACCCAGTACTTC.

The gene calls are TRBV16 and TRBJ1-3; D uncertain. The CDR3 is made up of 16 amino acids. V lost 4 bases and J 2 bases, leaving 15 bases between the germline ends. CDR1 is KGHSY and CDR2 is FQNENV in the germline V gene. This CDR3 is CASSPGEAAAGNTIYF. Written as DNA, the CDR3 is TGTGCCAGCAGCCCCGGGGAGGCGGCCGCTGGAAACACCATATATTTT.

The chain uses TRBV7-2 and TRBJ1-5; TRBD1 agrees at 9 bases. This CDR3 is 14 amino acids long. V dropped 4 bases and J dropped 9; count of bases not matched to a gene: 7. Germline V CDR1 and CDR2: SGHTA, FQGNSA. In DNA form, the CDR3 reads TGTGCCAGCAGCTGGGGACAGGGCAGAGGGCCCCAGCATTTT. The encoded protein is CASSWGQGRGPQHF.

This clone was seen once. The chain recombines TRBV5-1 with TRBJ2-1; D perhaps matches TRBD1 (6 bases). Trimming took off 0 bases at V and 7 bases at J, with 11 bases between the two ends. CDR1 and CDR2 (germline): SGHRS, YFSETQ. The CDR3 sequence is 14 residues long. CDR3 sequence: CASSLEARGNEQFF. CDR3 coding DNA: TGCGCCAGCAGCTTGGAAGCCAGGGGAAATGAGCAGTTCTTC.